The 6 T cell receptor beta chains reported below all come from one sample, sequenced in a study of cytomegalovirus exposure and HLA in healthy donors. The PCR had 60 Vbeta and 13 Jbeta primers. The method was immunoSEQ multiplex PCR; TCRdb's version includes in-frame clones alone and lacks a portion of them. The data show more than 150,000 clones, 65% to 80% seen once. The specimen sequenced was PBMCs. Receptors originate from a woman aged 40 to 50 in good health and CMV-seropositive.

This chain connects TRBV27 to TRBJ2-1, with TRBD2 matching over 12 bases. Trimming took 4 bases from V and 4 from J; bases not matched to a gene: 5. The CDR3 covers 16 residues. Germline assignment: CDR1 MNHEY and CDR2 SMNVEV (reference sequence). This CDR3 is CASSSSGGAYYNEQFF. The CDR3 DNA follows: TGTGCCAGCAGTTCTAGCGGGGGGGCTTATTACAATGAGCAGTTCTTC.

Comments on this clone: The identical CDR3 is also encoded by other nucleotide sequences in the sample. This chain joins TRBV6-1 and TRBJ2-2, with TRBD2 matching over 7 bases. CDR1 is MNHNS, CDR2 SASEGT, per germline. V lost 4 bases, J lost 0 bases, and 2 bases stayed unmatched. The CDR3 sequence is 15 residues long. The CDR3 DNA sequence: TGTGCCAGCAGTGTACGGGGGGCGAACACCGGGGAGCTGTTTTTT. Protein sequence: CASSVRGANTGELFF.

The CDR3 loop reads CASSPGLNNEQFF. CDR3 sequence (DNA): TGTGCCAGCTCACCCGGACTGAACAATGAGCAGTTCTTC. The chain uses TRBV18 and TRBJ2-1; maybe TRBD2 (5 bases). V was pared by 3 bases and J by 5 bases, with 8 bases between. This CDR3 spans 13 amino acids. Germline loops: CDR1 KGHSH, CDR2 LQKENI.

Of note for this clone: Distinct nucleotide sequences in the sample also encode this CDR3. The rearrangement uses TRBV5-4 and TRBJ1-2; tentative D call: TRBD1 (5 bases). Trimming shortened V by 0 bases and J by 5 bases, and 14 bases separated the two germline ends. Looked up from germline, CDR1 is SGHNT and CDR2 is YYREEE (reference sequence). The CDR3 loop spans 15 amino acids. The CDR3 region has the DNA TGTGCCAGCAGCTTGGGACAGTCGATAGGTTATGGCTACACCTTC. It translates to CASSLGQSIGYGYTF.

The rearrangement uses TRBV4-1 and TRBJ1-5; 8 bases match TRBD1. The ends lost 4 bases at V and 2 bases at J; junction bases unmatched: 7. The CDR3 runs 16 residues. Germline values: CDR1 MGHRA, CDR2 YSYEKL. The CDR3 DNA sequence: TGCGCCAGCAGCCCACTCAGGGGGCAGGGCAATCAGCCCCAGCATTTT. This codes for CASSPLRGQGNQPQHF.

The chain combines TRBV6-5 with TRBJ2-1; 10 positions match TRBD2. CDR3 length: 16 residues. Germline V lookup: CDR1 MNHEY, CDR2 SVGAGI. Trimming took 4 bases from V and 10 from J; bases not matched to a gene: 13. The CDR3 region is CASSFRRVAGGAEQFF. For the CDR3, the DNA is TGTGCCAGCAGTTTCCGGAGGGTAGCGGGGGGTGCGGAGCAGTTCTTC.